These 30 T cell receptor beta chains originate from one sample sequenced in a study of early T cells in non-severe SARS-CoV-2 infection. TCRdb recomputed calls from the 5' RACE reads with MiXCR, one row per CDR3 protein. The repertoire has about 61,000 distinct CDR3 sequences, about a tenth of them found once; the top ten carry over 1.5%. Sequencing input: whole blood. Source of these receptors: an adult who was a healthcare worker with PCR-confirmed SARS-CoV-2 infection or an uninfected control (not recorded which).

In this sample, this clonotype turned up many times. The chain links TRBV24-1 to TRBJ1-5; unclear D gene. The CDR3 consists of 10 residues. Germline V gives CDR1 KGHDR, CDR2 SFDVKD. Between the trimmed V and J ends, which lost 3 bases and 7 bases, there was a span of 0 bases. The CDR3 region is CATSDQPQHF. CDR3 bases: TGTGCCACCAGTGATCAGCCCCAGCATTTT.

In its sample, this clonotype was seen many times. J is TRBJ2-5 and V is TRBV11-2; D is perhaps TRBD1 (5 bases). This CDR3 is built from 15 residues. Germline-derived CDR1 and CDR2 are SGHAT and FQNNGV. Trimming took 7 bases from V and 1 from J, leaving 16 bases between them. The CDR3 DNA follows: TGTGCCAGCACCCATGCCGTAGGGGTCCAAGAGACCCAGTACTTC. Residues: CASTHAVGVQETQYF.

This clonotype was counted many times. The chain couples TRBV12-3 or TRBV12-4 to TRBJ1-4; D uncertain. V was pared by 6 bases and J by 4 bases, with 9 bases between. The CDR3 is 13 amino acids. The chain's CDR3 is CASRTWGNEKLFF. The CDR3 DNA is TGTGCCAGCAGGACCTGGGGTAATGAAAAACTGTTTTTT.

This clonotype appeared a few times. The chain employs TRBV11-2 and TRBJ1-1; no definite D call. This CDR3 contains 13 residues. V was cut by 5 bases and J by 3 bases, with 10 bases left in between. Germline CDR1 SGHAT, CDR2 FQNNGV. For the CDR3, the DNA is TGTGCCAGCAGCAAGGAGTTAGACACTGAAGCTTTCTTT. As protein: CASSKELDTEAFF.

As for this clonotype: A much larger clone lies one base from this, so it may be a read error. V is TRBV4-3 and J is TRBJ1-4; D is unclear. Trimming stripped 1 base from V and 11 bases from J, with 8 bases between. CDR3 length: 12 amino acids. Germline V lookup: CDR1 LGHNA, CDR2 YSLEER. The CDR3 loop is CASSQADNKLFF. CDR3 nucleotide sequence: TGCGCCAGCAGCCAAGCGGATAATAAACTGTTTTTT.

This sequence joins TRBV29-1 and TRBJ2-2; TRBD2 matches at 8 bases. Losses at the gene ends were 6 bases for V and 6 bases for J; bases not matched to a gene: 12. This CDR3 has 15 amino acids. The V gene's germline CDR1 is SQVTM and CDR2 ANQGSEA. The CDR3 spells CSVRLHPGGSGELFF. CDR3 DNA: TGCAGCGTCCGCCTTCACCCGGGGGGGTCCGGGGAGCTGTTTTTT.

The table lists this clonotype with many counts. The chain carries TRBV12-3 or TRBV12-4 and TRBJ1-5; 9 nucleotides align to TRBD1. The CDR3 spans 15 residues. V gave up 5 bases and J gave up 4 bases; unmatched junction bases: 6. This CDR3 is CASSKGQGLNQPQHF. The CDR3 DNA is TGTGCCAGCAGTAAAGGACAGGGGCTAAATCAGCCCCAGCATTTT.

The sample holds many counts of this clonotype. V and J are TRBV10-3 and TRBJ2-7; D gene ambiguous. Germline loops: CDR1 ENHRY, CDR2 SYGVKD. Trimming left V 7 bases short and J 2 bases short, with 9 bases between. CDR3 length equals 12 residues. CDR3 in DNA: TGTGCCATCATGGGCAGGACCTACGAGCAGTACTTC. Its translation is CAIMGRTYEQYF.

This clonotype was counted many times. The rearrangement joins TRBV11-2 to TRBJ2-2; 10 bases map to TRBD1. CDR3 length equals 16 residues. Germline V lookup: CDR1 SGHAT, CDR2 FQNNGV. V lost 4 bases to trimming and J lost 1 base; unmatched junction nucleotides: 3. The CDR3 region is CASSWGQGRNTGELFF. CDR3 in DNA: TGTGCCAGCAGCTGGGGACAGGGGCGGAACACCGGGGAGCTGTTTTTT.

The J gene is TRBJ2-5, the V gene TRBV7-9; D could derive from TRBD1 or TRBD2 (5 bases each). CDR3 length: 15 residues. Trimming took 1 base from V and 2 from J, leaving 11 bases between them. Germline V lookup: CDR1 SEHNR, CDR2 FQNEAQ (reference sequence). CDR3 coding DNA: TGTGCCAGCAGCTTAGTGATCGGGGCGCAAGAGACCCAGTACTTC. Encoded protein: CASSLVIGAQETQYF.

This clonotype has ten or more counts. This chain uses TRBV29-1 with TRBJ2-3; possibly TRBD2 for D (7 bases). V was pared by 3 bases and J by 6 bases, with 16 bases between. The CDR3 has 14 amino acids. Germline values: CDR1 SQVTM, CDR2 ANQGSEA. The CDR3 region has the DNA TGCAGCGTTGACGTACGAGGGGGGGTCGATACGCAGTATTTT. It is translated as CSVDVRGGVDTQYF.

The gene calls are TRBV12-3 or TRBV12-4 and TRBJ1-2, with 8 positions matching TRBD1. The CDR3 loop spans 14 amino acids. Losses at the gene ends were 10 bases for V and 4 bases for J; bases not matched to a gene: 11. The CDR3 DNA follows: TGTGCCATTTCGGACAGGGCGGAAGTCTATGGCTACACCTTC. This codes for CAISDRAEVYGYTF.

This clonotype was seen at least ten times. The CDR3 spells CASRAGSRQPQHF. The CDR3 DNA sequence: TGTGCCAGCAGGGCAGGGAGTCGTCAGCCCCAGCATTTT. The rearrangement links TRBV6-5 to TRBJ1-5; D perhaps matches TRBD1 (5 bases). V lost 6 bases and J lost 6, with 12 bases in between. CDR3 length equals 13 residues. Germline assignment: CDR1 MNHEY and CDR2 SVGAGI.

Ten or more counts support this clonotype. CDR3 nucleotide sequence: TGTGCCAGTAGTACCGCTATGGGGTGGTACATTCAGTACTTC. This gives the protein CASSTAMGWYIQYF. The chain employs TRBV19 and TRBJ2-4; unclear D gene. Germline V gives CDR1 LNHDA, CDR2 SQIVND (reference sequence). The CDR3 length is 14 residues. The V end lost 4 bases, the J end lost 8 bases, and 15 bases lay between the germline ends.

This chain uses TRBV3-1 with TRBJ2-7; D is uncertain. This CDR3 has 15 residues. Germline CDR1 reads LGHDT; CDR2 reads YNNKEL (reference sequence). V was shortened by 1 base and J by 4 bases, with 14 bases between the two germline ends. CDR3 residues: CASSQGPTERYEQYF. The DNA of the CDR3 is TGTGCCAGCAGCCAAGGTCCTACAGAAAGATACGAGCAGTACTTC.

In its sample, this clonotype was seen many times. The genes are TRBV7-9 and TRBJ2-7; 8 nucleotides line up with TRBD1. Per germline, CDR1 SEHNR and CDR2 FQNEAQ (reference sequence). V trimming: 5 bases; J trimming: 5 bases; junction bases outside the gene matches: 14. The CDR3 spans 16 residues. The chain's CDR3 is CASSTDSTGAVHEQYF. DNA of the CDR3: TGTGCCAGCAGCACCGATTCGACAGGGGCTGTCCACGAGCAGTACTTC.

The rearrangement links TRBV7-2 to TRBJ2-3, with unresolved D. There are 14 residues in the CDR3. V lost 2 bases to trimming and J lost 5 bases, with 11 bases between them. Germline CDR1 is SGHTA and CDR2 is FQGNSA. The CDR3 DNA sequence: TGTGCCAGCAGCTTATTGACTCTTGGAGATACGCAGTATTTT. Amino acids: CASSLLTLGDTQYF.

This clonotype was picked up many times. This chain uses TRBV2 with TRBJ2-7; D unclear. The germline V gene encodes CDR1 SNHLY and CDR2 FYNNEI. The V and J ends lost 5 bases and 4 bases respectively, with 12 bases between them. CDR3 size: 13 residues. CDR3: CASSPIQGYEQYF. In DNA form, the CDR3 reads TGTGCCAGCAGTCCAATCCAAGGGTACGAGCAGTACTTC.

V gene TRBV29-1 combines with J gene TRBJ1-2; tentatively, D is TRBD1 (5 bases). Trimming removed 1 base at V and 4 bases at J, with 16 bases between. The CDR3 runs to 15 residues. Germline CDR1 and CDR2: SQVTM and ANQGSEA. This CDR3 is CSVEVALLQGYGYTF. The CDR3 bases are TGCAGCGTTGAAGTAGCGCTTCTTCAGGGCTATGGCTACACCTTC. The variable domain in full, with the rest retrieved from reference TRBV29-1 and TRBJ1-2, is SAVISQKPSRDICQRGTSLTIQCQVDSQVTMMFWYRQQPGQSLTLIATANQGSEATYESGFVIDKFPISRPNLTFSTLTVSNMSPEDSSIYLCSVEVALLQGYGYTFGSGTRLTVV.

The table lists this clonotype with many counts. V is TRBV29-1 and J is TRBJ2-5; maybe TRBD2 (6 bases). Germline V gives CDR1 SQVTM, CDR2 ANQGSEA. The V and J ends lost 4 bases and 4 bases respectively, with 16 bases between them. This CDR3 region has 14 residues. The CDR3 spells CSVVFDGGGETQYF. The CDR3, as DNA: TGCAGCGTTGTTTTTGACGGGGGAGGAGAGACCCAGTACTTC.

This clonotype was seen repeatedly, ten times or more. The chain uses TRBV7-3 and TRBJ2-6, with D hard to call. The V end lost 5 bases, the J end lost 2 bases, and 7 bases lay between the germline ends. This CDR3 is built from 14 residues. The germline V gene encodes CDR1 SGHTA and CDR2 FQGTGA. CDR3 DNA: TGTGCCAGCAGCCCTATGCCTGGGGCCAACGTCCTGACTTTC. Translating gives CASSPMPGANVLTF.

This clonotype was seen ten or more times. This chain links TRBV11-2 with TRBJ2-7, with a tentative D call TRBD1 (7 bases). This CDR3 comprises 14 residues. The V gene lost 3 bases and the J gene lost 3 bases, with 12 bases spanning the gap. Per the germline V gene, CDR1 is SGHAT and CDR2 is FQNNGV. CDR3 nucleotides: TGTGCCAGCAGCTTCGACAGGGAGGACTACGAGCAGTACTTC. Protein sequence: CASSFDREDYEQYF.

This clonotype was counted only a few times. The chain carries TRBV25-1 and TRBJ1-5; maybe TRBD1 (6 bases). V was cut by 6 bases and J by 1 base, with 10 bases left in between. CDR1 and CDR2 (germline): MGHDK, SYGVNS. This CDR3 has 14 residues. This CDR3 is CASSGTTSNQPQHF. The CDR3 DNA sequence: TGTGCCAGCAGCGGGACAACCAGCAATCAGCCCCAGCATTTT.

This chain links TRBV11-1 with TRBJ2-3; tentative D call: TRBD2 (6 bases). The CDR3 has 17 residues. Germline V gene sequence: CDR1 SGHAT, CDR2 FQDESV (reference sequence). V shed 4 bases and J shed 2 bases, with 19 bases lying between them. The CDR3 coding sequence is TGTGCCAGCAGCTGGGGAGGAGGGCCCCGGAACACAGATACGCAGTATTTT. This codes for CASSWGGGPRNTDTQYF. The full variable domain, in which reference TRBV11-1 and TRBJ2-3 provide the parts outside the CDR3, is EAEVAQSPRYKITEKSQAVAFWCDPISGHATLYWYRQILGQGPELLVQFQDESVVDDSQLPKDRFSAERLKGVDSTLKIQPAELGDSAMYLCASSWGGGPRNTDTQYFGPGTRLTVL.

The rearrangement joins TRBV6-5 to TRBJ1-6; 10 nucleotides align to TRBD1. V was pared by 6 bases and J by 7 bases, with 9 bases of the junction left unmatched. Germline assignment: CDR1 MNHEY and CDR2 SVGAGI. The CDR3 sequence is 16 residues long. The CDR3 region has the DNA TGTGCCAGCAGCTCAGTGAGACAGGGGGCAAATTCACCCCTCCACTTT. Translation gives CASSSVRQGANSPLHF.

V and J are TRBV25-1 and TRBJ2-1, with 7 bases lining up with TRBD1. This CDR3 is built from 11 residues. After removal of 8 bases from V and 12 bases from J, the junction contained 7 bases not matched to a gene. CDR1 and CDR2 (germline): MGHDK, SYGVNS. The chain's CDR3 is CASGDRVVQFF. As DNA, the CDR3 is TGTGCCAGCGGCGACAGGGTCGTGCAGTTCTTC.

The chain recombines TRBV10-2 with TRBJ2-1; 9 nucleotides line up with TRBD2. Germline CDR1 and CDR2: WSHSY and SAAADI. Trimming removed 7 bases from V and 4 bases from J; junction bases left unmatched: 5. The CDR3 runs 14 residues. CDR3 protein: CASKGTSTYNEQFF. The CDR3, as DNA: TGCGCCAGCAAGGGGACTAGCACTTACAATGAGCAGTTCTTC.

This clonotype was counted many times. CDR3 bases: TGTGCCAGCAGTGTTTCTAGCGGGGGCCAAGAGACCCAGTACTTC. Translation: CASSVSSGGQETQYF. J is TRBJ2-5 and V is TRBV25-1, with 10 bases matching TRBD2. The CDR3 consists of 15 residues. V lost 4 bases, J lost 1 base, and 3 bases stayed unmatched. Germline-derived CDR1 and CDR2 are MGHDK and SYGVNS.

This clonotype was seen ten or more times. This chain's CDR3 is CASRAGQSTYGYTF. The CDR3 DNA reads TGTGCCAGCAGGGCCGGGCAGTCCACCTATGGCTACACCTTC. The V gene is TRBV6-6, the J gene TRBJ1-2; no firm D call. Between the trimmed V and J ends, which lost 6 bases and 4 bases, there was a span of 15 bases. The CDR3 is 14 amino acids. Germline loops: CDR1 MNHNY, CDR2 SVGAGI (reference sequence).

Ten or more counts support this clonotype. The J gene is TRBJ1-2, the V gene TRBV10-3; possible D gene TRBD1, 5 bases. Trimming pared 4 bases from V and 6 bases from J, leaving 15 bases between. Germline V gives CDR1 ENHRY, CDR2 SYGVKD. The CDR3 loop spans 14 amino acids. CDR3 DNA: TGTGCCATCAGTGGGGGGGGTAGCGAGGATGGCTACACCTTC. Translating gives CAISGGGSEDGYTF.